This T cell receptor (beta chain) was recorded in a study of blood T cell repertoires in COVID-19. Whole-study context: Some COVID-19 samples were acute and others convalescent; all came from the United States, Italy and Spain. T cells, B-cell-depleted T cells, or PBMCs supplied cDNA or gDNA.

In the authors' workflow: How many nucleated cells were present was estimated from reference gene primer amplification. Profiling relied on immunoSEQ multiplex PCR, and the TCRdb table lists in-frame clones only, not all of them. The DNA was the basis for D and trimming; V, J and clone size are from that table. The sample holds approximately 140,000 clones, roughly 90% seen once. Trimming pared 5 bases from V and 2 bases from J, leaving 14 bases between. Germline V gives CDR1 MNHEY, CDR2 SMNVEV (reference sequence). This CDR3 comprises 15 residues. The sequence came from a man in his 70s with active COVID-19. Sequencing input: peripheral blood. The rearrangement joins TRBV27 to TRBJ2-3; D perhaps matches TRBD1 (5 bases). Written as DNA, the CDR3 is TGTGCCAGCAGTCCCAGGGTCCTCGCCACAGATACGCAGTATTTT. It specifies CASSPRVLATDTQYF.